This entry is about one TCR beta chain. Its antigen is unknown. Sequence at one end of the junction differs from germline and may be a read error. This CDR3 spans 16 amino acids. Germline-derived CDR1 and CDR2 are MNHNS and SASEGT. Using a J-beta primer mix together with a sample-barcoded 5' primer, a second PCR was run for about 7 to 12 cycles. Each cDNA molecule carried a tag from a template-switch adaptor that contained 12 random nucleotides. TCRdb processed the 5' RACE reads anew with MiXCR; each CDR3 protein has one entry. The sample carries 1.2 million to 1.5 million distinct CDR3 sequences, roughly 40% recorded once. The data were obtained in a study of blood T cells in healthy people across ages. Notes on the study in general: Investigators viewed diversity estimates from one million T cells as underestimates, the study reported.

Sequences were obtained from blood. The chain combines TRBV6-1 with TRBJ2-1; D possibly uses TRBD1 or TRBD2 (5 bases each). This receptor was obtained from a woman younger than 35 in good health. The CDR3 bases are TGTGCCAGCAGCAGACACCGGGACCCAACCTACAATAAGCAGTTCTTC. It yields the protein CASSRHRDPTYNKQFF.